A single sample is the source of the 5 T cell receptor beta chains below, sequenced in a study of blood T cells in healthy people across ages. Through a sample-barcoded 5' primer and a J-beta primer mix, a second PCR was run for roughly 6 to 11 cycles. MiXCR, applied by TCRdb to the 5' RACE reads, yields one record per CDR3 protein. The sample carries more than 1,000,000 distinct CDR3 sequences, approximately 25% recorded once. A further study also used this sample, focusing on T cells of mothers and their children.

The source material was blood. The receptors stem from a girl aged 2 to 9 in good health.

The chain combines TRBV27 with TRBJ2-3; the match to TRBD2 covers 14 bases. The CDR3 is made up of 19 amino acids. Germline V gene sequence: CDR1 MNHEY, CDR2 SMNVEV (reference sequence). The trim removed 0 bases at V and 5 bases at J, leaving 10 bases unmatched. The CDR3 spells CASSLSIDGLAGGIDTQYF. In DNA form, the CDR3 reads TGTGCCAGCAGTTTATCGATAGATGGACTAGCGGGAGGAATAGATACGCAGTATTTT.

This chain connects TRBV4-3 to TRBJ1-2; no firm D call. The CDR3 totals 14 residues. CDR1 LGHNA and CDR2 YSLEER come from the germline V gene. The V and J ends lost 0 bases and 4 bases respectively, with 9 bases between them. The CDR3 nucleotides read TGCGCCAGCAGCCAAGATTCCGATTCCTATGGCTACACCTTC. Encoded protein: CASSQDSDSYGYTF.

The chain uses TRBV20-1 and TRBJ1-2; D is perhaps TRBD1 (5 bases). This CDR3 contains 13 residues. V shed 1 base and J shed 7 bases, with 13 bases lying between them. From germline, CDR1 is DFQATT and CDR2 SNEGSKA (reference sequence). As DNA, the CDR3 is TGCAGTGCTAGAGTACCAGGGACGTCTGGCTACACCTTC. Translated, it gives CSARVPGTSGYTF.

The chain has TRBV6-1 and TRBJ1-4; TRBD1 matches 8 bases. Unmatched junction bases numbered 17, after V lost 8 bases and J lost 0 bases. The length of the CDR3 is 19 residues. Germline V gene data show CDR1 as MNHNS and CDR2 as SASEGT. CDR3 bases: TGTGCCAGCCACCGTAATAAACAGGGGGGACTTGCAACTAATGAAAAACTGTTTTTT. This codes for CASHRNKQGGLATNEKLFF.

The chain is built from TRBV7-9 and TRBJ2-1; 10 positions match TRBD2. Germline-derived CDR1 and CDR2 are SEHNR and FQNEAQ (reference sequence). V lost 1 base and J lost 6; bases outside the gene matches: 6. This CDR3 is 16 amino acids long. CDR3 loop: CASSLVGSGGSNEQFF. The CDR3 DNA sequence: TGTGCCAGCAGCTTAGTGGGTAGCGGGGGGAGCAATGAGCAGTTCTTC. Together with reference TRBV7-9 and TRBJ2-1, the CDR3 gives the full variable domain: DTGVSQNPRHKITKRGQNVTFRCDPISEHNRLYWYRQTLGQGPEFLTYFQNEAQLEKSRLLSDRFSAERPKGSFSTLEIQRTEQGDSAMYLCASSLVGSGGSNEQFFGPGTRLTVL.